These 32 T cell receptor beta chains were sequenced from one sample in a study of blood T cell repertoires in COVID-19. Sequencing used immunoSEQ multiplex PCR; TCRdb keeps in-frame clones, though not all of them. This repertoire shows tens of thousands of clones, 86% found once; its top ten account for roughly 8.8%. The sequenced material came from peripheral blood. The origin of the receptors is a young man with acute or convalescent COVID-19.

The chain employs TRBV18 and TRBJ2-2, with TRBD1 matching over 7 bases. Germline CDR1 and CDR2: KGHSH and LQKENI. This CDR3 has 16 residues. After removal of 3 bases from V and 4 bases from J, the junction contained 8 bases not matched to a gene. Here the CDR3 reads CASSPRQGPGTGELFF. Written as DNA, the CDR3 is TGTGCCAGCTCACCTCGACAGGGCCCCGGCACCGGGGAGCTGTTTTTT.

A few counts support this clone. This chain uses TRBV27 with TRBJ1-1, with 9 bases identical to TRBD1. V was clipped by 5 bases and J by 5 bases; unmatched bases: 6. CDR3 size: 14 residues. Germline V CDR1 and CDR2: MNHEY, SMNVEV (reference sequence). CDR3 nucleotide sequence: TGTGCCAGCAGTCGGACAGGGGCGATGACTGAAGCTTTCTTT. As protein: CASSRTGAMTEAFF.

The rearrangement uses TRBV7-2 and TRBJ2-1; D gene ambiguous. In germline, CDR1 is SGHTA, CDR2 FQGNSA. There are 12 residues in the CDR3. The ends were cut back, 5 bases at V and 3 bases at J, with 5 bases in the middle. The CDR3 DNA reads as TGTGCCAGCAGCCCTTACTACAATGAGCAGTTCTTC. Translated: CASSPYYNEQFF.

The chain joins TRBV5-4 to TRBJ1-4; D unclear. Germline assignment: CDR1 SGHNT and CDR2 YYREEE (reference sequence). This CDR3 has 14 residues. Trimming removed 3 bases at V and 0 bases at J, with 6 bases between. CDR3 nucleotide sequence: TGTGCCAGCAGCTCCATGTCAACTAATGAAAAACTGTTTTTT. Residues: CASSSMSTNEKLFF. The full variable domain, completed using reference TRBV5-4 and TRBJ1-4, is ETGVTQSPTHLIKTRGQQVTLRCSSQSGHNTVSWYQQALGQGPQFIFQYYREEENGRGNFPPRFSGLQFPNYSSELNVNALELDDSALYLCASSSMSTNEKLFFGSGTQLSVL.

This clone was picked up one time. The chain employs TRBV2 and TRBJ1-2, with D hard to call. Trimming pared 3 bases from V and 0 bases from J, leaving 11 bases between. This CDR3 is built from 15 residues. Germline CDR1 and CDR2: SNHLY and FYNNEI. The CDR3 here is CASSDTGRPNYGYTF. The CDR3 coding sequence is TGTGCCAGCAGTGATACGGGAAGGCCTAACTATGGCTACACCTTC.

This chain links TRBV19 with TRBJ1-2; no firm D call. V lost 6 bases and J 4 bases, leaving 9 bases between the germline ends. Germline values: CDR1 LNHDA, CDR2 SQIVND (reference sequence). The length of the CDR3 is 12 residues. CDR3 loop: CASRGGIYGYTF. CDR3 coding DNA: TGTGCCAGTAGAGGAGGAATCTATGGCTACACCTTC.

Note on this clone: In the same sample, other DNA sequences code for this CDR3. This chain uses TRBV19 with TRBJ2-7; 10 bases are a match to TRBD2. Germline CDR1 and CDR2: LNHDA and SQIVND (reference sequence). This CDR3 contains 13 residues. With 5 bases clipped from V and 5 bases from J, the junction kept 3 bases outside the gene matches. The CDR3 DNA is TGTGCCAGTAGTCGTGGACTAGCGGACGAGCAGTACTTC. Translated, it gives CASSRGLADEQYF.

CDR3 in amino acids: CASSQEPAGVEQFF. CDR3 nucleotide sequence: TGCGCCAGCAGCCAAGAACCAGCGGGAGTTGAGCAGTTCTTC. The chain employs TRBV4-1 and TRBJ2-1; TRBD2 matches 8 bases. V gave up 0 bases and J gave up 9 bases; unmatched junction bases: 4. Germline V gene sequence: CDR1 MGHRA, CDR2 YSYEKL. This CDR3 spans 14 amino acids.

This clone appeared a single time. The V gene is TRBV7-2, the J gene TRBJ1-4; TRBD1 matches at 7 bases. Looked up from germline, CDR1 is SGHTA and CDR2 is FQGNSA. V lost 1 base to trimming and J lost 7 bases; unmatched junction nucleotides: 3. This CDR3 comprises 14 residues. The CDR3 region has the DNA TGTGCCAGCAGCTTAGGTGACAGGGTTGAAAAACTGTTTTTT. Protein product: CASSLGDRVEKLFF.

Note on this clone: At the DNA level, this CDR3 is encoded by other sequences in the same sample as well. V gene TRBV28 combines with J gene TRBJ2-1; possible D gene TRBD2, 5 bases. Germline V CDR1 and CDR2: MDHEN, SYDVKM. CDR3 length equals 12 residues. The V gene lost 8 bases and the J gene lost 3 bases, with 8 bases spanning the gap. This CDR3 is CASRRDYNEQFF. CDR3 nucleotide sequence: TGTGCCAGCCGACGGGACTACAATGAGCAGTTCTTC.

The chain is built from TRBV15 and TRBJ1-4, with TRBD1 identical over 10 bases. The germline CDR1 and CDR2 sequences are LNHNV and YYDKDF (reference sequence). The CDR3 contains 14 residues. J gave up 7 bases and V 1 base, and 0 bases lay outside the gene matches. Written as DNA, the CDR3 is TGTGCCACCAGCAGAGGGACAGGGGGTGAAAAACTGTTTTTT. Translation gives CATSRGTGGEKLFF. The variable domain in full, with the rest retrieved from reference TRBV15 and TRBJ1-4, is DAMVIQNPRYQVTQFGKPVTLSCSQTLNHNVMYWYQQKSSQAPKLLFHYYDKDFNNEADTPDNFQSRRPNTSFCFLDIRSPGLGDTAMYLCATSRGTGGEKLFFGSGTQLSVL.

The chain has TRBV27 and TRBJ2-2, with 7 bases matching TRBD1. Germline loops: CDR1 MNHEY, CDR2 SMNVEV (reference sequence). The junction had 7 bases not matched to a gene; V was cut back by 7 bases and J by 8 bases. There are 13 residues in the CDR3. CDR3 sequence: CASKGAWRGELFF. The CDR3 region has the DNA TGTGCCAGCAAGGGGGCTTGGAGGGGGGAGCTGTTTTTT.

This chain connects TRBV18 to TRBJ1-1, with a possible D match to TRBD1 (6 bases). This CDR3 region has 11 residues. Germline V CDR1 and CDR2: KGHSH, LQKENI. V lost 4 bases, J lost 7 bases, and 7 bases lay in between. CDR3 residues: CASSQGDEAFF. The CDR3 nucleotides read TGTGCCAGCTCACAGGGGGATGAAGCTTTCTTT.

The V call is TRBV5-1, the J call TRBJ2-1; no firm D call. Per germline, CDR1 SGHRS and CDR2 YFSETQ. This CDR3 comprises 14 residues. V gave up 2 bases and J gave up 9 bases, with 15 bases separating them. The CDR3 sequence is CASSLGGLSVEQFF. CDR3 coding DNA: TGCGCCAGCAGCTTAGGTGGGCTCTCGGTTGAGCAGTTCTTC.

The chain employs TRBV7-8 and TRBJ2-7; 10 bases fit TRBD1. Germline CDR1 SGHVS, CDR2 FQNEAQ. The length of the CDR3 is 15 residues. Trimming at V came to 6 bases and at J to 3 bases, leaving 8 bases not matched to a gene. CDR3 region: CASRQGTGAGYEQYF. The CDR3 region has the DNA TGTGCCAGCAGACAAGGGACAGGGGCAGGCTACGAGCAGTACTTC.

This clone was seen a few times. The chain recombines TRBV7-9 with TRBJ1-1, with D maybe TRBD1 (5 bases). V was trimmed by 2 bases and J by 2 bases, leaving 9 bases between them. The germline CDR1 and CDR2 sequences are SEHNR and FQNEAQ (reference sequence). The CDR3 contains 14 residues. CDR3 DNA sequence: TGTGCCAGCAGCTTACCAGGGCCTAACACTGAAGCTTTCTTT. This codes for CASSLPGPNTEAFF.

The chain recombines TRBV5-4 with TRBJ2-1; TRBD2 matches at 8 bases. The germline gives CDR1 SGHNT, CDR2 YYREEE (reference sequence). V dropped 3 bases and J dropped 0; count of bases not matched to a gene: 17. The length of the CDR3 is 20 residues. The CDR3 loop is CASSSGLAPPRESSYNEQFF. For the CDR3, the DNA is TGTGCCAGCAGCTCAGGACTAGCCCCGCCAAGAGAGAGCTCCTACAATGAGCAGTTCTTC. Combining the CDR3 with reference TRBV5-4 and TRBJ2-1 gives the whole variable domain ETGVTQSPTHLIKTRGQQVTLRCSSQSGHNTVSWYQQALGQGPQFIFQYYREEENGRGNFPPRFSGLQFPNYSSELNVNALELDDSALYLCASSSGLAPPRESSYNEQFFGPGTRLTVL.

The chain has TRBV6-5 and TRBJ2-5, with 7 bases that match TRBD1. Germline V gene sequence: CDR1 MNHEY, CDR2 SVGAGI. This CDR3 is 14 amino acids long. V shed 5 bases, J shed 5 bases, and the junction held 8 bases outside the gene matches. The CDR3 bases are TGTGCCAGCAGTCCCGACAGGGCTCGGGAGACCCAGTACTTC. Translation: CASSPDRARETQYF.

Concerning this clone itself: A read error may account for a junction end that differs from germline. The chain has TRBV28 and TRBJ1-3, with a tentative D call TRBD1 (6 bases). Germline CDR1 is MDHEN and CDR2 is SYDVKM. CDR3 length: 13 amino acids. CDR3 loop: CAISQGHGNTIYF. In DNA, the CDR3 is TGTGCCATCAGTCAGGGGCATGGAAACACCATATATTTT.

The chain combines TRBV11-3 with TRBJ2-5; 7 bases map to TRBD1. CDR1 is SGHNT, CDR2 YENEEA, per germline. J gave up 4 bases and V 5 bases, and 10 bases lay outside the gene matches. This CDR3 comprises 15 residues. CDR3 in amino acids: CASSERQGGGETQYF. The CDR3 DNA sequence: TGTGCCAGCAGCGAAAGACAGGGTGGGGGAGAGACCCAGTACTTC. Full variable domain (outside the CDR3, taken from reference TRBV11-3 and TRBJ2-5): EAGVVQSPRYKIIEKKQPVAFWCNPISGHNTLYWYLQNLGQGPELLIRYENEEAVDDSQLPKDRFSAERLKGVDSTLKIQPAELGDSAVYLCASSERQGGGETQYFGPGTRLLVL.

CDR3 sequence reads: CASSFLRQGGVEQYF. The CDR3, as DNA: TGTGCCAGCAGTTTCCTTCGACAGGGGGGGGTTGAGCAGTACTTC. The chain recombines TRBV28 with TRBJ2-7, with 9 bases fitting TRBD1. CDR1 is MDHEN and CDR2 is SYDVKM in the germline V gene. Unmatched junction bases numbered 10, after V lost 3 bases and J lost 7 bases. The CDR3 sequence is 15 residues long. The whole variable domain, filled in from reference TRBV28 and TRBJ2-7, reads DVKVTQSSRYLVKRTGEKVFLECVQDMDHENMFWYRQDPGLGLRLIYFSYDVKMKEKGDIPEGYSVSREKKERFSLILESASTNQTSMYLCASSFLRQGGVEQYFGPGTRLTVT.

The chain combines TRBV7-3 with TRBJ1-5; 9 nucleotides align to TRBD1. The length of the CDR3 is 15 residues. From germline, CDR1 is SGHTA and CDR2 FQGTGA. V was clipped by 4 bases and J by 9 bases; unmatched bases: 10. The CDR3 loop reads CASSSTGGILGPQHF. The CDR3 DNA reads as TGTGCCAGCAGCTCGACAGGGGGGATTCTTGGGCCCCAGCATTTT.

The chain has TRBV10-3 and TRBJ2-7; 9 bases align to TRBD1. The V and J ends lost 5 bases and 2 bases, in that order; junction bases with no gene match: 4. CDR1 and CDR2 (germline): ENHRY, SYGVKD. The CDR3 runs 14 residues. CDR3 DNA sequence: TGTGCCATCAGTTTTAGACAGGGGGCCTACGAGCAGTACTTC. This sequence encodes CAISFRQGAYEQYF.

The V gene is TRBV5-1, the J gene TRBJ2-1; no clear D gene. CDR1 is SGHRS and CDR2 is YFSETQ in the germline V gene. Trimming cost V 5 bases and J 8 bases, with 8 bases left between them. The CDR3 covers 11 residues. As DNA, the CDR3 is TGCGCCAGCAGGGTCTCGGATGAGCAGTTCTTC. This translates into CASRVSDEQFF.

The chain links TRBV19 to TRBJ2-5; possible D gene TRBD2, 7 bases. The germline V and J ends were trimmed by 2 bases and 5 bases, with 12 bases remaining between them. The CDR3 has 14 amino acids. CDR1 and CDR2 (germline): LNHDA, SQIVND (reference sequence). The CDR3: CASSIQGRGETQYF. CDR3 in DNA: TGTGCCAGTAGTATACAGGGGAGGGGGGAGACCCAGTACTTC.

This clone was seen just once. The CDR3 loop is CASSKAWRSRGFYEQYF. CDR3 DNA sequence: TGTGCCAGCAGCAAAGCGTGGCGGTCCCGTGGCTTTTACGAGCAGTACTTC. V is TRBV21-1 and J is TRBJ2-7; whether TRBD2, the table's D call, matches the DNA was not checked. TRBV21-1 is described as a pseudogene. There are 17 residues in the CDR3.

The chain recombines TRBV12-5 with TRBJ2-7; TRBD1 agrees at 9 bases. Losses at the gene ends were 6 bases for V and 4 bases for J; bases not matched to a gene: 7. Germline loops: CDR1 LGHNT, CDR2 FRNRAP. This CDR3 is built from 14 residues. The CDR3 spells CASGLTGGWYEQYF. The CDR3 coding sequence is TGTGCTAGTGGCCTGACAGGGGGGTGGTACGAGCAGTACTTC.

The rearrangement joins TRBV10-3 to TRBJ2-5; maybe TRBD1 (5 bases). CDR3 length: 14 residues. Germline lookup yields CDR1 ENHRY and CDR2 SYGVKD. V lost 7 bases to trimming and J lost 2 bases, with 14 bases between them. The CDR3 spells CAIKGPGPQETQYF. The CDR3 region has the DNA TGTGCCATCAAAGGGCCAGGGCCACAAGAGACCCAGTACTTC.

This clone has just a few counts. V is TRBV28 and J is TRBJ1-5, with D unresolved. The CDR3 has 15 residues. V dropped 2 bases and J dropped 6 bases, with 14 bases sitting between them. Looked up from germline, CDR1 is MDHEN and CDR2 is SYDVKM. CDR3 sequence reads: CASSLLKTLGQPQHF. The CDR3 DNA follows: TGTGCCAGCAGTTTACTCAAGACACTGGGTCAGCCCCAGCATTTT.

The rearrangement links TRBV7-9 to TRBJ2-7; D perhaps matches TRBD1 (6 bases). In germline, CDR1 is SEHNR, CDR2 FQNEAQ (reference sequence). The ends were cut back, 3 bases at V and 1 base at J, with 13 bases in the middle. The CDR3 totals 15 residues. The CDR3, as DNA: TGTGCCAGCAGCTTGGGATCAGGGGTGTCCTACGAGCAGTACTTC. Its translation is CASSLGSGVSYEQYF.

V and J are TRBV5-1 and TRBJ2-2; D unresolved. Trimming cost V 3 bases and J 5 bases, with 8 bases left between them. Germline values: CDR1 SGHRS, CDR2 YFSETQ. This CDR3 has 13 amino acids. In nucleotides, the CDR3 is TGCGCCAGCAGCTATCAAGAGACCGGGGAGCTGTTTTTT. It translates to CASSYQETGELFF.

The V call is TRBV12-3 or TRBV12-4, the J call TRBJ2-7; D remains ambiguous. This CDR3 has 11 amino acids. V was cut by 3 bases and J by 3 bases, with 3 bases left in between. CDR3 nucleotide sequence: TGTGCCAGCAGTTTTCACTACGAGCAGTACTTC. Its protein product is CASSFHYEQYF.